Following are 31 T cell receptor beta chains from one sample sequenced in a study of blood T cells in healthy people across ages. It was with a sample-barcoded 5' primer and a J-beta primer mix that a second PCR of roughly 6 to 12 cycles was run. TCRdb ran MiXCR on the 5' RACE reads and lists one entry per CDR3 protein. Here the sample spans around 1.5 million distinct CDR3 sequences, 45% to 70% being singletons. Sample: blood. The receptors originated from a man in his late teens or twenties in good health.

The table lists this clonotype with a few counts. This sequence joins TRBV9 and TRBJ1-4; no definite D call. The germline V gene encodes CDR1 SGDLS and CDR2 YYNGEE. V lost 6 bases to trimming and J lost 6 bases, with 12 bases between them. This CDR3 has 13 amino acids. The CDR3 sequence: CASNRDVDEKLFF. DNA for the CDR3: TGTGCCAGCAACCGGGATGTGGATGAAAAACTGTTTTTT.

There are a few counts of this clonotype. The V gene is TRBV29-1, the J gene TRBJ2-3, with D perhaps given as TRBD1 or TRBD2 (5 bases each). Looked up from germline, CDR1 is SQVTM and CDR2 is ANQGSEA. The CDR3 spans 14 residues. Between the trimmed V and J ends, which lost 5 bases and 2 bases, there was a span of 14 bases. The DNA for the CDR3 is TGCAGCGTTAGGGCGAGGGGAGACACAGATACGCAGTATTTT. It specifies CSVRARGDTDTQYF.

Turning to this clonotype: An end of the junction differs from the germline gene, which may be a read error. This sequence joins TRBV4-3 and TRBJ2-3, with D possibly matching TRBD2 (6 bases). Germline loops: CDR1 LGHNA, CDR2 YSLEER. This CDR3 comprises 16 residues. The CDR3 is CASSQERGLPGDAQYF. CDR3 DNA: TGCGCCAGCAGCCAAGAAAGGGGACTCCCGGGAGATGCGCAGTATTTT.

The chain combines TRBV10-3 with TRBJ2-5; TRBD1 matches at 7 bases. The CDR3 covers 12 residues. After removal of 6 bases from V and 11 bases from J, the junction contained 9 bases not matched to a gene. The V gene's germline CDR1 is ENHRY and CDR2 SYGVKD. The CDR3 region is CAISVRGNEQYF. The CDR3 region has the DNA TGTGCCATCAGCGTCAGGGGGAATGAGCAGTACTTC.

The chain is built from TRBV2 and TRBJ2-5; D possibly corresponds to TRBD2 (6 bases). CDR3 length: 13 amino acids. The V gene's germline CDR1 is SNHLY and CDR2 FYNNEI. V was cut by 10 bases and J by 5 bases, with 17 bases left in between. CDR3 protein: CATGDSPRETQYF. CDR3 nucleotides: TGTGCCACCGGGGACTCCCCGAGGGAGACCCAGTACTTC.

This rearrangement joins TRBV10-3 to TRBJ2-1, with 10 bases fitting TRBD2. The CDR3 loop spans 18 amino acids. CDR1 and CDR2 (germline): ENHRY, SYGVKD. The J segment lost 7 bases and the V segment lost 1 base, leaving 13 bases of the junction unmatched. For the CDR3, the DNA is TGTGCCATCAGTGAGTATATGAGCCTAGCGGGAGTTGGAAATGAGCAGTTCTTC. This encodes CAISEYMSLAGVGNEQFF.

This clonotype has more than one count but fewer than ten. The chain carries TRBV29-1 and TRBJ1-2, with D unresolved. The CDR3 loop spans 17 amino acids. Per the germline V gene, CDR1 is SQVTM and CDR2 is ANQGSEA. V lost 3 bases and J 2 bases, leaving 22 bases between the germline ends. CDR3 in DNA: TGCAGCGTTGATGTGATGGTTGGGAACAGCGAGAACTATGGCTACACCTTC. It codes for CSVDVMVGNSENYGYTF.

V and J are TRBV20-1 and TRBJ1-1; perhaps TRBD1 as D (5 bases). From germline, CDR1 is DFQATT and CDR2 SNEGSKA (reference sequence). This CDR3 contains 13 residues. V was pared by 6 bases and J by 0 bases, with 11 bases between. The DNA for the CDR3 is TGCAGTGCAACGAAGGGGATGAACACTGAAGCTTTCTTT. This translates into CSATKGMNTEAFF.

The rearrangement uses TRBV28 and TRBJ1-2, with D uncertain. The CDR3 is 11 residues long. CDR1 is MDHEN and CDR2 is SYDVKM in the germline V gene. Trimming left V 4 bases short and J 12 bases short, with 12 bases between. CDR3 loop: CASSSPDVDTF. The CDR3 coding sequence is TGTGCCAGCAGTTCCCCGGATGTGGACACCTTC.

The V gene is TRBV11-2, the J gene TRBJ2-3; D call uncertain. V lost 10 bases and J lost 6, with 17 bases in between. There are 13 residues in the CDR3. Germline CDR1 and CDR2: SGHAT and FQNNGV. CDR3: CATRADASDTQYF. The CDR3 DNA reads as TGTGCCACACGGGCAGACGCGTCCGATACGCAGTATTTT.

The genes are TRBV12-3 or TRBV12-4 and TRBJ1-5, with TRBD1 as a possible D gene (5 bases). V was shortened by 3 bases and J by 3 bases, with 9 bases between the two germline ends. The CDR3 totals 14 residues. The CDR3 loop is CASSFGRDNQPQHF. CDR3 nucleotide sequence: TGTGCCAGCAGTTTCGGCAGGGACAATCAGCCCCAGCATTTT.

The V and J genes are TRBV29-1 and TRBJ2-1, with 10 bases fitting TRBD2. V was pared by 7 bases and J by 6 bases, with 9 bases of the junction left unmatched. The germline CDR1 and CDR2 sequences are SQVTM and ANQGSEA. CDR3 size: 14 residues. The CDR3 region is CSGLLSGRGNEQFF. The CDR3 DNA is TGCAGCGGCCTACTAAGCGGGAGGGGCAATGAGCAGTTCTTC.

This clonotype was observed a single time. CDR3 loop: CATSRHGGQYEQYF. The CDR3 DNA sequence: TGTGCCACCAGCAGACATGGAGGTCAATACGAGCAGTACTTC. This chain links TRBV15 with TRBJ2-5; perhaps TRBD2 as D (5 bases). Near its end, the DNA agrees better with TRBJ2-7, so the J call may be wrong. The CDR3 is 14 amino acids. Germline-derived CDR1 and CDR2 are LNHNV and YYDKDF (reference sequence).

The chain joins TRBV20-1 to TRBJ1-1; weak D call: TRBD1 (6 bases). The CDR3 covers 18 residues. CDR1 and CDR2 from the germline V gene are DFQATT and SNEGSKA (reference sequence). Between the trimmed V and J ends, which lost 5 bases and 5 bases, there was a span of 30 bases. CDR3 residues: CSAQNQYGDIQFRTEAFF. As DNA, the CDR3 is TGCAGTGCTCAAAACCAGTATGGGGACATCCAGTTCAGAACTGAAGCTTTCTTT.

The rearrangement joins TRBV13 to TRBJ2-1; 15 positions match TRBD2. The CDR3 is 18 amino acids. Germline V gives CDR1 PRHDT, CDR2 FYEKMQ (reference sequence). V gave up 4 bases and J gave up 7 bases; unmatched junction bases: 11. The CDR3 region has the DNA TGTGCCAGCAGCTCCGGACTAGCGGGAGGGCCCTCCCGTAATGAGCAGTTCTTC. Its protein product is CASSSGLAGGPSRNEQFF.

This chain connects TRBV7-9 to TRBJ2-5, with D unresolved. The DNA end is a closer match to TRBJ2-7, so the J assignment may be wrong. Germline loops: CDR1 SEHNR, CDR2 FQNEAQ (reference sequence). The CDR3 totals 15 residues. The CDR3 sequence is CASSPPVTLGDEQYF. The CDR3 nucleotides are TGTGCCAGCAGTCCCCCCGTCACCCTCGGCGACGAGCAGTACTTC.

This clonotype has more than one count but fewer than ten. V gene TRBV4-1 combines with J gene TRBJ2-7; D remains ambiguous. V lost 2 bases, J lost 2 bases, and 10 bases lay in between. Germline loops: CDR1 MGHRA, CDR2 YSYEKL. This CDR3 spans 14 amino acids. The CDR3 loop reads CASSQPTATYEQYF. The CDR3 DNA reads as TGCGCCAGCAGCCAACCTACAGCCACCTACGAGCAGTACTTC.

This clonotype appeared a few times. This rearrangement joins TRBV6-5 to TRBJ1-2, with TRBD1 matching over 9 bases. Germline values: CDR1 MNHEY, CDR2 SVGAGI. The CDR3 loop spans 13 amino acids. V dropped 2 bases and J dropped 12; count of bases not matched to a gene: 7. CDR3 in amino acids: CASSYRDRVPNTF. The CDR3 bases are TGTGCCAGCAGTTACCGGGACAGGGTTCCAAACACCTTC.

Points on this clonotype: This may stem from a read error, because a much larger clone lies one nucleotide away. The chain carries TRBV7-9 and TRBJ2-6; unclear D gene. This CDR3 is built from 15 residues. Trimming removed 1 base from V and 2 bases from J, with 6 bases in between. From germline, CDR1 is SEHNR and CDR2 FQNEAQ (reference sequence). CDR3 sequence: CASSLGYAGANVLTF. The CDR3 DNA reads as TGTGCCAGCAGCTTAGGGTACGCTGGGGCCAACGTCCTGACTTTC.

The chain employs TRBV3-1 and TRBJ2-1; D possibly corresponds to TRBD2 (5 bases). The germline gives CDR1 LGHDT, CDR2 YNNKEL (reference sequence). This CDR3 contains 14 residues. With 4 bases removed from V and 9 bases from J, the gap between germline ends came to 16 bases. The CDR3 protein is CASSPETSPSEQFF. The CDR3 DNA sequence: TGTGCCAGCAGCCCCGAAACTAGTCCCAGTGAGCAGTTCTTC.

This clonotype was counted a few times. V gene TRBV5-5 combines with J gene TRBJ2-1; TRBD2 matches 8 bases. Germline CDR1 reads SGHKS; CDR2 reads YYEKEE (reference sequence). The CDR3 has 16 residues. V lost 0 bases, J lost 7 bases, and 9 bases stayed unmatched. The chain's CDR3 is CASSLESGGQLNEQFF. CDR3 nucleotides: TGTGCCAGCAGCTTGGAATCGGGGGGGCAACTTAATGAGCAGTTCTTC.

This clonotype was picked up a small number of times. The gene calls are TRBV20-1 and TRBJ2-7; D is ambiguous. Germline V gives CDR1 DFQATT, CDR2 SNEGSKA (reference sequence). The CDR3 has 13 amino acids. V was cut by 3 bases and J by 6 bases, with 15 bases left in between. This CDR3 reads CSASRPRPSEQYF. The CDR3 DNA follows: TGCAGTGCTAGCAGACCTAGGCCATCCGAGCAGTACTTC.

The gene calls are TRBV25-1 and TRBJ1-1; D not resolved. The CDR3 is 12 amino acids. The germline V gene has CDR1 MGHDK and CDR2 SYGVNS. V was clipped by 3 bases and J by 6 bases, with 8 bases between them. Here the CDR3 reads CASSDIGSEAFF. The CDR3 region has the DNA TGTGCCAGCAGTGATATCGGCTCTGAAGCTTTCTTT. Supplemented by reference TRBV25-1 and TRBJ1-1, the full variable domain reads EADIYQTPRYLVIGTGKKITLECSQTMGHDKMYWYQQDPGMELHLIHYSYGVNSTEKGDLSSESTVSRIRTEHFPLTLESARPSHTSQYLCASSDIGSEAFFGQGTRLTVV.

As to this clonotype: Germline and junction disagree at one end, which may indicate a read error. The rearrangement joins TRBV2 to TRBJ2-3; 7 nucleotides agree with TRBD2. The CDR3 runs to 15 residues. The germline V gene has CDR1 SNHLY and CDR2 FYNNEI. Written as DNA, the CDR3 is TGTGCCAGCAGTTGGGGGGGAGAAAGCACAAATACGCAGTATTTT. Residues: CASSWGGESTNTQYF.

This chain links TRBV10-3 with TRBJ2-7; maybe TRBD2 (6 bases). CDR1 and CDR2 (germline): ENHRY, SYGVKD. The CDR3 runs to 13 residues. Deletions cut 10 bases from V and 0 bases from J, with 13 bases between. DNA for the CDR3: TGTGCCACCGGAGGGGATAGCTCCTACGAGCAGTACTTC. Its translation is CATGGDSSYEQYF.

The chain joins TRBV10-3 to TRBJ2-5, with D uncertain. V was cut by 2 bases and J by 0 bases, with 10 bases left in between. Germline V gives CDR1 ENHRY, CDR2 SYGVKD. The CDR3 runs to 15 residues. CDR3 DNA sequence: TGTGCCATCAGTGAGGCGGAAGGGTACCAAGAGACCCAGTACTTC. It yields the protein CAISEAEGYQETQYF.

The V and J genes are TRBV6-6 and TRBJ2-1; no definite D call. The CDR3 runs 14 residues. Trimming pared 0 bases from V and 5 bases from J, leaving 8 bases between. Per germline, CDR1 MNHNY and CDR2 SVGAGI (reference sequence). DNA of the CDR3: TGTGCCAGCAGTTACTCGGTCAGTCACAATGAGCAGTTCTTC. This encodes CASSYSVSHNEQFF.

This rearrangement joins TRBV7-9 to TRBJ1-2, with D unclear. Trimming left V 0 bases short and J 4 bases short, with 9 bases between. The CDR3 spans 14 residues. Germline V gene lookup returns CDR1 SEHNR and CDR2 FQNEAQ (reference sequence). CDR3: CASSLAIRSYGYTF. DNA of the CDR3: TGTGCCAGCAGCTTAGCGATCAGGTCCTATGGCTACACCTTC. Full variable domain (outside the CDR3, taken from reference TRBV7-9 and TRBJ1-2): DTGVSQNPRHKITKRGQNVTFRCDPISEHNRLYWYRQTLGQGPEFLTYFQNEAQLEKSRLLSDRFSAERPKGSFSTLEIQRTEQGDSAMYLCASSLAIRSYGYTFGSGTRLTVV.

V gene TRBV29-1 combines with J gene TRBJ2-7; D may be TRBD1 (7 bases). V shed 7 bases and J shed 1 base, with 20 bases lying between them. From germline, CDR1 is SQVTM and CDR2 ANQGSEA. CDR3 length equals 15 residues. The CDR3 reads CSASTGDSRSYEQYF. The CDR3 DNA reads TGCAGCGCTTCGACGGGGGACAGCCGATCCTACGAGCAGTACTTC.

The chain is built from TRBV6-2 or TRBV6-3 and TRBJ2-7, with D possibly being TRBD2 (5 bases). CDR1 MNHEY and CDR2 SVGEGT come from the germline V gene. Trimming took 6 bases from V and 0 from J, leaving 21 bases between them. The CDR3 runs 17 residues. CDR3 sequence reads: CASSRLFRSGSSYEQYF. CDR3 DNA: TGTGCCAGCAGCCGTCTTTTCAGAAGCGGAAGCTCCTACGAGCAGTACTTC.

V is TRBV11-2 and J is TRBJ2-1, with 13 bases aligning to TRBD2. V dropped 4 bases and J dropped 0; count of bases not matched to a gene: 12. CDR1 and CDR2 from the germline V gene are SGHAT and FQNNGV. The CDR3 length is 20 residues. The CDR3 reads CASSSRLAGGLWSSYNEQFF. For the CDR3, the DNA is TGTGCCAGCAGCTCCCGACTAGCGGGAGGCCTTTGGAGCTCCTACAATGAGCAGTTCTTC. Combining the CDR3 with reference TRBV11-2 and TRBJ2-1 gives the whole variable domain EAGVAQSPRYKIIEKRQSVAFWCNPISGHATLYWYQQILGQGPKLLIQFQNNGVVDDSQLPKDRFSAERLKGVDSTLKIQPAKLEDSAVYLCASSSRLAGGLWSSYNEQFFGPGTRLTVL.